This TCR beta chain stems from a study of Graves' ophthalmopathy and Graves' hyperthyroidism. RNA transcripts yielded amplified TCR beta CDR3 regions. HTBI-primed RT-PCR formed the first round, and a multiplex PCR formed the second. Via MiXCR, TCRdb re-called the multiplex PCR reads, giving one row per CDR3 protein. Among approximately 700,000 distinct CDR3 sequences listed, just over 40% were seen once. This clonotype has a handful of counts. Sequencing was carried out using peripheral blood. This sequence was found in an adult man with Graves' ophthalmopathy.

The CDR3 coding sequence is TGTGCCAGCAGTGCGGTGTCGGGTTGGAACACTGAAGCTTTCTTT. It yields the protein CASSAVSGWNTEAFF. The chain joins TRBV6-5 to TRBJ1-1; D unclear. The V gene's germline CDR1 is MNHEY and CDR2 SVGAGI. This CDR3 region has 15 residues. V lost 5 bases and J lost 1, with 14 bases in between.